The T cell receptor beta chain described here comes from a study of blood T cell repertoires in COVID-19. Study at large: Acute and convalescent COVID-19 samples came from the United States, Italy and Spain. PBMCs, B-cell-depleted T cells, or T cells provided the cDNA or gDNA that made up the material.

The CDR3 has 15 residues. Germline CDR1 and CDR2: SNHLY and FYNNEI. V was cut by 3 bases and J by 2 bases, with 13 bases left in between. Study processing details: Amplification from reference gene primers served as the basis for estimated nucleated cell counts. Profiling relied on immunoSEQ multiplex PCR, and the TCRdb table lists in-frame clones only, not all of them. The V and J calls and the clone size are those of that table, but D and trimming were determined from the DNA. The sample has some 200,000 clones; about 88% are singletons. The V call is TRBV2, the J call TRBJ2-5, with a weak D call TRBD2 (5 bases). The source of this sequence is a man aged 70 or older with acute or convalescent COVID-19. Sequenced: peripheral blood. The CDR3 bases are TGTGCCAGCAGTGACCTGGGCGGGCCTCAAGAGACCCAGTACTTC. Translated, it gives CASSDLGGPQETQYF.